This TCR beta chain was identified in a study of T cell changes during pregnancy in multiple sclerosis. Sequencing used immunoSEQ multiplex PCR; TCRdb keeps in-frame clones, though not all of them. This table has under 120,000 clones, about 89% appearing once. This clone occurred once. Germline V gives CDR1 LGHNA, CDR2 YNFKEQ. There are 15 residues in the CDR3. V lost 5 bases and J lost 3, with 13 bases in between. This clonotype originated in a female donor with multiple sclerosis, enrolled in a pregnancy study. The input for sequencing was peripheral blood, taken after pregnancy. This rearrangement joins TRBV4-2 to TRBJ1-4, with TRBD1 as a possible D gene (5 bases). Here the CDR3 reads CASSTSGPANEKLFF. CDR3 DNA sequence: TGTGCCAGCAGCACCTCAGGGCCGGCTAATGAAAAACTGTTTTTT.